This TCR beta chain was sequenced for a study of cytomegalovirus exposure and HLA in healthy donors. This clone was seen more than once but under ten times. The antigen remains undetermined. Study outcomes and limitations: In vitro work confirmed that three CMV-associated chains recognize CMV antigens.

The CDR3 totals 13 residues. Germline V gives CDR1 SNHLY, CDR2 FYNNEI. V lost 4 bases and J 3 bases, leaving 10 bases between the germline ends. Assay used: immunoSEQ multiplex PCR; TCRdb lists only in-frame clones, some missing. Here the sample spans 120,000 or so clones, roughly nine tenths being singletons. Sequences were obtained from PBMCs. The chain is built from TRBV2 and TRBJ2-7; D is perhaps TRBD2 (5 bases). The sequence was collected from a woman under 30 in good health and CMV-seronegative. CDR3 in amino acids: CASSGRTVYEQYF. As DNA, the CDR3 is TGTGCCAGCAGTGGACGGACTGTCTACGAGCAGTACTTC.